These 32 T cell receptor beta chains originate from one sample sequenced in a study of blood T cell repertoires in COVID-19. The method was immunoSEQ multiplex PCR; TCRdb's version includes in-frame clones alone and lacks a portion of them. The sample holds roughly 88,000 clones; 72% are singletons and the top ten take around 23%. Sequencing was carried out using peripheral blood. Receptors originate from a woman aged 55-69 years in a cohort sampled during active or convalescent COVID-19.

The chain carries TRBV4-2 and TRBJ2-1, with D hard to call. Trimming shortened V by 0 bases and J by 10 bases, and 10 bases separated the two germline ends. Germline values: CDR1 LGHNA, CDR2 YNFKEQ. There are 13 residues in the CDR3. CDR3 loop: CASSQDNFGEQFF. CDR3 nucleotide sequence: TGTGCCAGCAGCCAAGATAATTTCGGGGAGCAGTTCTTC.

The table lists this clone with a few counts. The CDR3 DNA reads TGTGCCAGCAGCGTAGGGACAGCCTATGGCTACACCTTC. Encoded protein: CASSVGTAYGYTF. The rearrangement uses TRBV9 and TRBJ1-2; D perhaps matches TRBD1 (6 bases). V was trimmed by 0 bases and J by 4 bases, leaving 7 bases between them. The CDR3 extends over 13 amino acids. CDR1 is SGDLS and CDR2 is YYNGEE in the germline V gene.

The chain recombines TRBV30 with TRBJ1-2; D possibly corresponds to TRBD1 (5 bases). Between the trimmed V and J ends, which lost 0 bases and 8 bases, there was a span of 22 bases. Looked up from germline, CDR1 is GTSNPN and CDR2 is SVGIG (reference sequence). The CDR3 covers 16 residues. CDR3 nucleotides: TGTGCCTGGAGTGTAAAGGGGATACAGAATCTGGGGGGCTACACCTTC. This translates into CAWSVKGIQNLGGYTF.

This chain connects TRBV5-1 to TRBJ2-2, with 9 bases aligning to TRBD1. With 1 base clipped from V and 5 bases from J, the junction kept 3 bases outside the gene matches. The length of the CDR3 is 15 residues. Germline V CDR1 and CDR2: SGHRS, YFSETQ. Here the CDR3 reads CASSLWDRVTGELFF. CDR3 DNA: TGCGCCAGCAGCTTGTGGGACAGGGTAACCGGGGAGCTGTTTTTT. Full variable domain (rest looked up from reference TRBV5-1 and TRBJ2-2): KAGVTQTPRYLIKTRGQQVTLSCSPISGHRSVSWYQQTPGQGLQFLFEYFSETQRNKGNFPGRFSGRQFSNSRSEMNVSTLELGDSALYLCASSLWDRVTGELFFGEGSRLTVL.

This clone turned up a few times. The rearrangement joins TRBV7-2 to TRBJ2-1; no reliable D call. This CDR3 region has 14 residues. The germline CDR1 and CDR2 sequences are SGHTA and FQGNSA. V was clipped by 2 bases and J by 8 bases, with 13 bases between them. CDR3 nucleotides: TGTGCCAGCAGCTTATTTAGCATGAACTATGAGCAGTTCTTC. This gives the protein CASSLFSMNYEQFF.

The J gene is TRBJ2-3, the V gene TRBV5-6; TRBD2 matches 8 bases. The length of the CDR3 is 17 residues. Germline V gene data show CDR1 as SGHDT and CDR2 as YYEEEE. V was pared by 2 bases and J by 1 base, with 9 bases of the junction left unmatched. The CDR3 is CASSLTHSTSGTDTQYF. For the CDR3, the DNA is TGTGCCAGCAGCTTAACCCATTCGACTAGCGGCACAGATACGCAGTATTTT.

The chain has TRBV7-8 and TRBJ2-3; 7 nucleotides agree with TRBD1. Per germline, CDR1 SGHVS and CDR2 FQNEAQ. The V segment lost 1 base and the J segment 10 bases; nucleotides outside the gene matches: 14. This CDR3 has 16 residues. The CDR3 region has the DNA TGTGCCAGCAGCTTAGTATCCGGGACAGCGTCCATTTCGCAGTATTTT. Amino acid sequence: CASSLVSGTASISQYF.

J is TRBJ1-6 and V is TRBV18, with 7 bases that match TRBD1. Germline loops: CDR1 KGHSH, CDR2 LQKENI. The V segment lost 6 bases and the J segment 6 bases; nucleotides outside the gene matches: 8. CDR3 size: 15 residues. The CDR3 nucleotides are TGTGCCAGCTCGCCGGGGACAGCAATTAATTCACCCCTCCACTTT. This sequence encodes CASSPGTAINSPLHF.

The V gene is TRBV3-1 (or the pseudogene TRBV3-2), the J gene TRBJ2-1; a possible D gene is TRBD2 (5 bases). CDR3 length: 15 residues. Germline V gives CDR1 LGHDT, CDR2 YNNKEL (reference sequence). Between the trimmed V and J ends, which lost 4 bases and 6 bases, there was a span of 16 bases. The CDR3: CASSLRSSAPNEQFF. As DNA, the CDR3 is TGTGCCAGCAGCCTCCGGAGTAGCGCCCCCAATGAGCAGTTCTTC.

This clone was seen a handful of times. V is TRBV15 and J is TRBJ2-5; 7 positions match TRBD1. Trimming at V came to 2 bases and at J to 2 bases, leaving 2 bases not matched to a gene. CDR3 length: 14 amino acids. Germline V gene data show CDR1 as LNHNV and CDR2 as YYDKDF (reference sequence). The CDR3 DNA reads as TGTGCCACCAGCAGACCGGGACAGCAAGAGACCCAGTACTTC. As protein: CATSRPGQQETQYF.

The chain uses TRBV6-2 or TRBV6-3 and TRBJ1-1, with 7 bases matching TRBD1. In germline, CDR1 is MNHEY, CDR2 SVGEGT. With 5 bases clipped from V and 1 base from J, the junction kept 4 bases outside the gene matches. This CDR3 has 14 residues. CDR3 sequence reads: CASSRDRQNTEAFF. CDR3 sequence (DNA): TGTGCCAGCAGTCGGGACAGACAGAACACTGAAGCTTTCTTT.

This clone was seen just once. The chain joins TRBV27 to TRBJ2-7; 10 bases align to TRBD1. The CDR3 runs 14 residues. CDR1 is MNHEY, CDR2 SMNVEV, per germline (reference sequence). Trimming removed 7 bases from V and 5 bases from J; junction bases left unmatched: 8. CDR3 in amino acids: CASMAGQGFHEQYF. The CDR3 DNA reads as TGTGCCAGCATGGCGGGACAGGGGTTCCACGAGCAGTACTTC.

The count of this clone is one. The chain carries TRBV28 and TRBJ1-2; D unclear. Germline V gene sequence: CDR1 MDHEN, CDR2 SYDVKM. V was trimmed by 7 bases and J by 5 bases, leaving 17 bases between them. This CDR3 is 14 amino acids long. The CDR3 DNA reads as TGTGCCAGCACGGGGATAGGGATGGGGTATGGCTACACCTTC. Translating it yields CASTGIGMGYGYTF.

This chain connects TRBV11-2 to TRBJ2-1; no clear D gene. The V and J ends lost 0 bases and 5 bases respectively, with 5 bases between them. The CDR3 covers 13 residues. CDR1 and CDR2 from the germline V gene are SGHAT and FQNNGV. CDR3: CASSLDLHNEQFF. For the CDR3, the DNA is TGTGCCAGCAGCTTAGATCTTCACAATGAGCAGTTCTTC.

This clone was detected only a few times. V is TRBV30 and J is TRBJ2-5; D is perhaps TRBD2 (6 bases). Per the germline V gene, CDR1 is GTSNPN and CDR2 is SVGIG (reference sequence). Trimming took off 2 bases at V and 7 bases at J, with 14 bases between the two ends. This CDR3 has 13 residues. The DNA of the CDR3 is TGTGCCTGGAGTTTATTCGGGACTGGGACCCAGTACTTC. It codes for CAWSLFGTGTQYF.

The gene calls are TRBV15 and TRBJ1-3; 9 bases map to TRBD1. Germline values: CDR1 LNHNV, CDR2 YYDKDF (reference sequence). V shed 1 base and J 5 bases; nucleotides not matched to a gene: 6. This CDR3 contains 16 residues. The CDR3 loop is CATSRGLGQGRNTIYF. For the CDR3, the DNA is TGTGCCACCAGCAGAGGGCTAGGACAGGGGCGAAACACCATATATTTT.

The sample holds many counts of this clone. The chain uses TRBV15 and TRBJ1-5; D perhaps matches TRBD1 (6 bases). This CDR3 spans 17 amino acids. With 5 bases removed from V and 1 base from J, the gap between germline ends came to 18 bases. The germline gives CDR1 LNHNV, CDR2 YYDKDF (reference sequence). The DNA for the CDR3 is TGTGCCACCAGCCCTAAATGGGGGGGGGCCAGCAATCAGCCCCAGCATTTT. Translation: CATSPKWGGASNQPQHF.

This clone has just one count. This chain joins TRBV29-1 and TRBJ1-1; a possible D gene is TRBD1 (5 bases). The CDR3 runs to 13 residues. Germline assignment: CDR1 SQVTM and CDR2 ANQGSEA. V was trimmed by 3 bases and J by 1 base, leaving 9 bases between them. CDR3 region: CSVDHGGNTEAFF. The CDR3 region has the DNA TGCAGCGTTGATCACGGGGGGAACACTGAAGCTTTCTTT.

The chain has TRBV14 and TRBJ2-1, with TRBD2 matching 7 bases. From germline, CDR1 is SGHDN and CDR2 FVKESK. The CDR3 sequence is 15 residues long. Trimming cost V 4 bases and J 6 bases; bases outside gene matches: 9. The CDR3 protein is CASSRTLAAFNEQFF. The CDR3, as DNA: TGTGCCAGCAGCCGGACCCTAGCGGCGTTCAATGAGCAGTTCTTC.

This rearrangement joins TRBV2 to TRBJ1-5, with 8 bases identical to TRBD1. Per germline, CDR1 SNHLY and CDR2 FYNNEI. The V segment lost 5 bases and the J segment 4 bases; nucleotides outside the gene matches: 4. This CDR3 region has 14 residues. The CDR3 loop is CASSPTGGNQPQHF. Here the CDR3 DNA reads TGTGCCAGCAGTCCTACAGGGGGGAATCAGCCCCAGCATTTT.

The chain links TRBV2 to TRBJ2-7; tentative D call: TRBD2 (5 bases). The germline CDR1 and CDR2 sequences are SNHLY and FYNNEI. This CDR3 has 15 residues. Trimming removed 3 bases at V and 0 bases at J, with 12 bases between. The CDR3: CASSDLPGSSYEQYF. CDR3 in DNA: TGTGCCAGCAGTGATCTCCCGGGGAGCTCCTACGAGCAGTACTTC.

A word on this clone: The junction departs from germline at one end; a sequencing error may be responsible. The CDR3 loop reads CAISKSGGAGATEAFF. The CDR3 DNA follows: TGTGCCATCAGTAAGTCAGGGGGCGCGGGTGCGACTGAAGCTTTCTTT. The chain is built from TRBV10-3 and TRBJ1-1; the match to TRBD1 covers 8 bases. The CDR3 extends over 16 amino acids. Germline V lookup: CDR1 ENHRY, CDR2 SYGVKD.

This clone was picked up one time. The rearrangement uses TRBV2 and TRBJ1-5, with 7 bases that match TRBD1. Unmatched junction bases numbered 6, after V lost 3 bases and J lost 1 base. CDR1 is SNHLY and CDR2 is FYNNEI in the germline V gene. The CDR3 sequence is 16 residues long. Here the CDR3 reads CASSDIHRGSNQPQHF. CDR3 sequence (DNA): TGTGCCAGCAGTGACATCCACAGGGGAAGCAATCAGCCCCAGCATTTT.

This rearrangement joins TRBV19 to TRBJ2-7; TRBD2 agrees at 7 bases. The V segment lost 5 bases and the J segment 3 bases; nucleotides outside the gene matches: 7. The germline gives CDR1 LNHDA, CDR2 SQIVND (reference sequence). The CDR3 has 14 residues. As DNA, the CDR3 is TGTGCCAGTAGTTTACCGGGACTAAGCTACGAGCAGTACTTC. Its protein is CASSLPGLSYEQYF.

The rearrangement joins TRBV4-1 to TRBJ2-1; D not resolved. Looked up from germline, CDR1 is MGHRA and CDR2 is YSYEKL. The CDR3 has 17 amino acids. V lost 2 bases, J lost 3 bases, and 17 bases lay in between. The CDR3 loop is CASSQTSQRSIYNEQFF. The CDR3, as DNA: TGCGCCAGCAGCCAAACAAGCCAGAGGAGTATCTACAATGAGCAGTTCTTC.

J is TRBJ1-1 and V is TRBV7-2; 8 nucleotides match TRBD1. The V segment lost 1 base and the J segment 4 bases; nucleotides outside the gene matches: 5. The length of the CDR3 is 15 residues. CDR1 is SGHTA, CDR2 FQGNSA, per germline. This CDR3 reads CASSLVYRGSTEAFF. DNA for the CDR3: TGTGCCAGCAGCTTAGTCTACAGGGGGAGCACTGAAGCTTTCTTT.

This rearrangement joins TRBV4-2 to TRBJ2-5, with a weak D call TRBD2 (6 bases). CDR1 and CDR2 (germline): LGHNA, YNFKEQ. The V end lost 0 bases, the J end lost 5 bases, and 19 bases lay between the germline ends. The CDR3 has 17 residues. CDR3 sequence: CASSQDLVGEDGETQYF. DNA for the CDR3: TGTGCCAGCAGCCAAGATCTTGTCGGGGAGGATGGTGAGACCCAGTACTTC.

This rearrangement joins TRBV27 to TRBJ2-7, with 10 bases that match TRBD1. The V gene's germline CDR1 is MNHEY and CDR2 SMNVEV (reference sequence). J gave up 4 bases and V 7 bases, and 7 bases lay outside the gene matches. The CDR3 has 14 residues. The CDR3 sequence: CASIRTGGAYEQYF. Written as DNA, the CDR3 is TGTGCCAGCATAAGGACAGGGGGGGCTTACGAGCAGTACTTC.

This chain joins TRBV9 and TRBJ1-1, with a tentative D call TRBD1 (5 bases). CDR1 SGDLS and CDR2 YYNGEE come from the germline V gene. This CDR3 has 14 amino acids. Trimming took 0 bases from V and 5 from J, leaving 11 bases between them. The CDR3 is CASSVAWGGTEAFF. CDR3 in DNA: TGTGCCAGCAGCGTAGCCTGGGGGGGGACTGAAGCTTTCTTT.

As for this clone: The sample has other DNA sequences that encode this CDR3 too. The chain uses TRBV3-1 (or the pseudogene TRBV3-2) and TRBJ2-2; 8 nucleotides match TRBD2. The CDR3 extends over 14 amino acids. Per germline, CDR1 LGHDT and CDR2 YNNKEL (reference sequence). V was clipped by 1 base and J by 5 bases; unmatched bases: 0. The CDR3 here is CASSQAGGTGELFF. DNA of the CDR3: TGTGCCAGCAGCCAAGCGGGGGGGACCGGGGAGCTGTTTTTT.

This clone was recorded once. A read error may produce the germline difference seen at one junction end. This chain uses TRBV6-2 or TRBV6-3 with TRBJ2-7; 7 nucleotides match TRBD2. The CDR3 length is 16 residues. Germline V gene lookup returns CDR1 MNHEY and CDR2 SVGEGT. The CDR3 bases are TGTGCCGGCAGTTACTCGATCGGGCTAGCGGACTACGAGCAGTACTTC. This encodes CAGSYSIGLADYEQYF.

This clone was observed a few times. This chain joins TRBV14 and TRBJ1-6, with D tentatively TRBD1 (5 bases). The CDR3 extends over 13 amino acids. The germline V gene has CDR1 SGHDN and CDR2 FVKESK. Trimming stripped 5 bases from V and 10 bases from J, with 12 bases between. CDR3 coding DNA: TGTGCCAGCAGCGGCCAGGGCCGATCACCCCTCCACTTT. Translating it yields CASSGQGRSPLHF.